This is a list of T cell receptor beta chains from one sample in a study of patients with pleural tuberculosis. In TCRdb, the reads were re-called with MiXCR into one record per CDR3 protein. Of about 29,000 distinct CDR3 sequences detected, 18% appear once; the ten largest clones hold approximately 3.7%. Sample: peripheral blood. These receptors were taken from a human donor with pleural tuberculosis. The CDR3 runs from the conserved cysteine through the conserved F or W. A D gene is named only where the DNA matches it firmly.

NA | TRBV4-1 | CASNQRMLSMDTEAFF
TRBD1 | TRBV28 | CASNPPPGQVLDEQYF
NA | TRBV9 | CASSADSRNTIYF
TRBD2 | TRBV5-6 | CASSLVIGAGAQETQYF
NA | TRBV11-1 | CASSPPTGELFF
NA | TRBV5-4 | CASSNAFGEQYF
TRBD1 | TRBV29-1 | CSVGTGGLLGETQYF
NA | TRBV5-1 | CASSPQGPYEQYF
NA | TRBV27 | CASSLGQSFDTQYF
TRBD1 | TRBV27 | CASSLAGGQGSNQPQHF
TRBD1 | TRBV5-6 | CASSLVGTGYGYPF
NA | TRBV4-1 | CASSQGGLQANEKLFF
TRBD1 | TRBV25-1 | CASSEWDRNYGYTF
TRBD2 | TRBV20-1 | CSASSHSGGPGTQYF
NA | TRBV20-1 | CSAVRPGALRGEAFF
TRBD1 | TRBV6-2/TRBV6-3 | CASSRWDREIEQYF
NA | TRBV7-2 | CASSLQVQETQYF
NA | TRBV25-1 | CASSEYKGSTEAFF
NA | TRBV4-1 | CASSLSRLYEQHF
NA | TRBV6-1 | CASSEAGDHTEAFF
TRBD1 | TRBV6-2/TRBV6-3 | CASSKDRIDGYTF
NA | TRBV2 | CASSDKGGSNQPQHF
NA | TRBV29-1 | CSVGQGGTDTQYF
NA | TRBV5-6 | CASSLGTPSYEQYF
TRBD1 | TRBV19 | CASRATGGLYEQYF
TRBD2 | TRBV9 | CASSASGGPNYEQYF
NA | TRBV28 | CASSNPHRDSPLHF
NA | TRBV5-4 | CASSLGSSAGYTF
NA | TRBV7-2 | CASSLVFVGVGTEAFF
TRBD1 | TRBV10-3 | CATRTGQLTDTQYF
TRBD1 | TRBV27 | CASRPRQGRMNTEAFF
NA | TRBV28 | CASSLSEQFF
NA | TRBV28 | CSSSRVATYQPQHF
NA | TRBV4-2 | CASSQAGSNTGELFF
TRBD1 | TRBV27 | CASSPDRGKGYTF
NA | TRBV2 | CASNERAAGETQYF
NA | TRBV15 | CATSRDGEKLFF
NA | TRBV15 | CATRRRTGDTQYF
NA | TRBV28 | CASSRSNTEAFF
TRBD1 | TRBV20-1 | CSARDQKTGRDSPPHF
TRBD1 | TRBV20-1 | CSARAQGAYGYTF
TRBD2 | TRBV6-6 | CASSRIPGLENEQFF
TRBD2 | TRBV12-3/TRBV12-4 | CASTSSGLQETQYF
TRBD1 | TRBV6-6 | CASSYTGEYGEQYF
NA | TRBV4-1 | CASSQTDLEAFF
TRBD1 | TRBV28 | CASSLIGQGADSPLHF